Sequencing of this T cell receptor beta chain was carried out in a study of CD8 T cells in Susac syndrome. The junction had 4 bases not matched to a gene; V was cut back by 3 bases and J by 0 bases. This CDR3 region has 16 residues. CDR1 and CDR2 from the germline V gene are MDHEN and SYDVKM. This clonotype occurred once. RNA, at about 0.45 to 1 ug, was reverse transcribed with random hexamers. Multiplex immunoSEQ PCR targeted 54 Vbeta and 13 Jbeta TCR beta segments. TCRdb re-analysed the immunoSEQ multiplex PCR reads in MiXCR, keeping a single row per CDR3 protein. The table has around 150,000 distinct CDR3 sequences, around 96% seen once.

The sample comprised CD4+ T cells from PBMCs. The TCR comes from a human donor with multiple sclerosis. The chain employs TRBV28 and TRBJ1-5; 8 bases align to TRBD1. The DNA for the CDR3 is TGTGCCAGCAGTTTCTCAGGGGGCGGTAGCAATCAGCCCCAGCATTTT. Translated: CASSFSGGGSNQPQHF.